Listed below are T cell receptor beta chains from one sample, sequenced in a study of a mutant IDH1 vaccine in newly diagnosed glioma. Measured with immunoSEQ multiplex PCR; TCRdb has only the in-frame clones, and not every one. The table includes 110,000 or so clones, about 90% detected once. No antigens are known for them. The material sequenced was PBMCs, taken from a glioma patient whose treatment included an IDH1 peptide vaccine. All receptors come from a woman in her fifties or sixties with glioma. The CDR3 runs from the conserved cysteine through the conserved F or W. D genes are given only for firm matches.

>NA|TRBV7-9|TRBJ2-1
CASSLAGSHEQFF
TGTGCCAGCAGCTTAGCGGGGAGTCATGAGCAGTTCTTC
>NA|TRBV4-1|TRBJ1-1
CASSQVPGSFIMNTEAFF
TGCGCCAGCAGCCAAGTCCCCGGGAGCTTCATTATGAACACTGAAGCTTTCTTT
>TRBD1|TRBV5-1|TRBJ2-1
CASSPDRADGEQFF
TGCGCCAGCAGCCCCGACAGGGCAGACGGTGAGCAGTTCTTC
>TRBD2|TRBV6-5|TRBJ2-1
CASSYMTSGNNEQFF
TGTGCCAGCAGTTACATGACTAGCGGAAACAATGAGCAGTTCTTC
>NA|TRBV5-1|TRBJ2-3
CASSLAVPSTDTQYF
TGCGCCAGCAGCTTGGCCGTCCCTAGCACAGATACGCAGTATTTT
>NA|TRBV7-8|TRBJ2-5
CASSPRGGRASQETQYF
TGTGCCAGCAGCCCCCGCGGCGGTCGCGCGAGCCAAGAGACCCAGTACTTC
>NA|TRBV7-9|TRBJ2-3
CASSFAGISTDTQYF
TGTGCCAGCAGCTTCGCAGGGATTAGCACAGATACGCAGTATTTT
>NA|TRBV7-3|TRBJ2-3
CASSLTGRSTDTQYF
TGTGCCAGCAGCTTAACGGGCAGGAGCACAGATACGCAGTATTTT
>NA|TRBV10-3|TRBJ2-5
CATQTEAGWGETQYF
TGTGCCACCCAGACAGAGGCGGGATGGGGGGAGACCCAGTACTTC
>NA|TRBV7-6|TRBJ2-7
CASGGAGEQYF
TGTGCCAGCGGTGGGGCCGGCGAGCAGTACTTC
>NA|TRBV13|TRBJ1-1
CASSLGESVNTEAFF
TGTGCCAGCAGCTTAGGGGAATCCGTGAACACTGAAGCTTTCTTT
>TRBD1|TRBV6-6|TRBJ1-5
CASSRRTGRLNQPQHF
TGTGCCAGTTCACGAAGGACAGGTCGGCTAAATCAGCCCCAGCATTTT
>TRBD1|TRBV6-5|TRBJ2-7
CASSYLGQGRNYEQYF
TGTGCCAGCAGTTACCTCGGACAGGGGAGAAACTACGAGCAGTACTTC
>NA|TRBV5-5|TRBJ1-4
CASSFDIEKLFF
TGTGCCAGCAGCTTCGACATCGAAAAACTGTTTTTT
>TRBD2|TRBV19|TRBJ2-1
CASSIGTSGSAREFF
TGTGCCAGTAGTATAGGGACTAGCGGGAGTGCAAGAGAGTTCTTC
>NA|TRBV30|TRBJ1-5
CAWSVGAGDQPQHF
TGTGCCTGGAGTGTAGGGGCAGGCGATCAGCCCCAGCATTTT
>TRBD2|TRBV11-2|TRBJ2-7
CASRLLAASSYEQYF
TGTGCCAGCAGGCTTCTAGCGGCAAGCTCCTACGAGCAGTACTTC
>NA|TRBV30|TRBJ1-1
CAWSPHGVNEAFF
TGTGCCTGGAGTCCACACGGGGTAAATGAAGCTTTCTTT
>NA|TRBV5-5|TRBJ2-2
CATSTGGDGGELFF
TGTGCCACCTCGACGGGGGGCGACGGCGGGGAGCTGTTTTTT
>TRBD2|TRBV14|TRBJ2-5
CASSQRLARLQETQYF
TGTGCCAGCAGCCAACGACTAGCGCGCCTCCAAGAGACCCAGTACTTC
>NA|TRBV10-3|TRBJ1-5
CAISEQDQPQHF
TGTGCCATCAGTGAACAAGATCAGCCCCAGCATTTT
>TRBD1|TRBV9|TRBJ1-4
CASSVAGGRANEKLFF
TGTGCCAGCAGCGTAGCAGGGGGGCGCGCTAATGAAAAACTGTTTTTT
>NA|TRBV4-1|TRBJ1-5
CASSQDGRGQPQHF
TGCGCCAGCAGCCAAGATGGCAGGGGTCAGCCCCAGCATTTT
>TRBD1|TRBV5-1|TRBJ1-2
CASSPAGTGYSYGYTF
TGCGCCAGCAGCCCCGCCGGGACAGGGTATAGCTATGGCTACACCTTC
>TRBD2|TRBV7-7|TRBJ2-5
CASSSSGLAGAGETQYF
TGTGCTAGCAGCTCCTCGGGACTAGCGGGAGCGGGAGAGACCCAGTACTTC
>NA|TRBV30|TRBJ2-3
CAWTGVSRDTQYF
TGTGCCTGGACTGGGGTATCCAGAGATACGCAGTATTTT
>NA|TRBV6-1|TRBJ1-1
CASSESRNRVAFF
TGTGCCAGCAGTGAGAGTAGGAACAGGGTCGCTTTCTTT
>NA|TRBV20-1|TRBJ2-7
CSAIRDYEQYF
TGCAGTGCTATCCGAGACTACGAGCAGTACTTC
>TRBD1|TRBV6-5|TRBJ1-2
CASSLRGLDYGYTF
TGTGCCAGCAGTCTGAGGGGGCTGGACTATGGCTACACCTTC
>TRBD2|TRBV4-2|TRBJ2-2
CASSRTSGTGELFF
TGTGCCAGCAGCCGGACTAGCGGCACCGGGGAGCTGTTTTTT
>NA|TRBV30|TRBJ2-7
CAWSVLLGLGYEQYF
TGTGCCTGGAGTGTACTATTAGGGTTGGGCTACGAGCAGTACTTC
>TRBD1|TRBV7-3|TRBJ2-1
CASSFGTDYNEQFF
TGTGCCAGCAGCTTCGGGACAGACTACAATGAGCAGTTCTTC
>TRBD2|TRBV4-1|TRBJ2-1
CASSQGTAGTSGRASEQFF
TGCGCCAGCAGCCAAGGGACAGCCGGGACTAGCGGGAGGGCCTCTGAGCAGTTCTTC
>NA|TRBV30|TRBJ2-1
CAWSVPSRSHLQFF
TGTGCCTGGAGTGTCCCCAGCAGGTCTCACCTCCAGTTCTTC
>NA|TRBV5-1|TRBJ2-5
CASSLGWAAQETQYF
TGCGCCAGCAGCTTAGGGTGGGCGGCCCAAGAGACCCAGTACTTC